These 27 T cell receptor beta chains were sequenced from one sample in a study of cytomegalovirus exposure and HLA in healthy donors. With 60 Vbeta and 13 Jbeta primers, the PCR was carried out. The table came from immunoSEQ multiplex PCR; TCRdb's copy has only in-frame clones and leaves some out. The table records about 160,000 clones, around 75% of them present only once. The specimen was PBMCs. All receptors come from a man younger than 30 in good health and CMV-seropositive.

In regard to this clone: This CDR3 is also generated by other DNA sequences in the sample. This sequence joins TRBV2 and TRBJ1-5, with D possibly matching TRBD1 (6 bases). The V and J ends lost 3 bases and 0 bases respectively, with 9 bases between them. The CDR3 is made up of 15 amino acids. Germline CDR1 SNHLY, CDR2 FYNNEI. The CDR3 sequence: CASSETGYSNQPQHF. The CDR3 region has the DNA TGTGCCAGCAGTGAGACAGGTTATAGCAATCAGCCCCAGCATTTT. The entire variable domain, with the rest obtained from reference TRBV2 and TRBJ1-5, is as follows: EPEVTQTPSHQVTQMGQEVILRCVPISNHLYFYWYRQILGQKVEFLVSFYNNEISEKSEIFDDQFSVERPDGSNFTLKIRSTKLEDSAMYFCASSETGYSNQPQHFGDGTRLSIL.

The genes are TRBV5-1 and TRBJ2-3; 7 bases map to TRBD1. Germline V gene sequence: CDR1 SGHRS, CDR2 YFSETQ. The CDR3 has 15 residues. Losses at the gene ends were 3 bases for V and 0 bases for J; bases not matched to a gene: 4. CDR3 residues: CASSWGTASTDTQYF. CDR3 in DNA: TGCGCCAGCAGCTGGGGGACAGCTAGCACAGATACGCAGTATTTT.

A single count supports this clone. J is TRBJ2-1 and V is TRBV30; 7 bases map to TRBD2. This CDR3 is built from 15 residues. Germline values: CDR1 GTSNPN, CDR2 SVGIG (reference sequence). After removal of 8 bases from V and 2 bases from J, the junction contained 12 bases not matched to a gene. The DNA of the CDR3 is TGTGCCGGCGGGTTAGGCGCGGGAGCCTACAATGAGCAGTTCTTC. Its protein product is CAGGLGAGAYNEQFF.

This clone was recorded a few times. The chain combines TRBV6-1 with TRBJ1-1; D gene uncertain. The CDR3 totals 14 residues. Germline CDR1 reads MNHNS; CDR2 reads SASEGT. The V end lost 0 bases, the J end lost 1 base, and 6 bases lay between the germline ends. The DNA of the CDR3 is TGTGCCAGCAGTGAAGCGGCGGGGAACACTGAAGCTTTCTTT. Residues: CASSEAAGNTEAFF.

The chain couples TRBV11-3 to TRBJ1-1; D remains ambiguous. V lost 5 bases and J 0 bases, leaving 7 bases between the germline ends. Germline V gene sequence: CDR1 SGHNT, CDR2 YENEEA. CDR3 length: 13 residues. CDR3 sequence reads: CASSTTVNTEAFF. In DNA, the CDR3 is TGTGCCAGCAGCACCACGGTGAACACTGAAGCTTTCTTT.

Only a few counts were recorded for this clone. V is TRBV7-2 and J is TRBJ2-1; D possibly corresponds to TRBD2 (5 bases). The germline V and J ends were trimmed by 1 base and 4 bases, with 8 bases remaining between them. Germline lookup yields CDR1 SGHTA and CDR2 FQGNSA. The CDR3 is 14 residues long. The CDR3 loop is CASSLGSVYNEQFF. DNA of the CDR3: TGTGCCAGCAGCTTAGGTAGCGTTTACAATGAGCAGTTCTTC.

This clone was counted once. CDR3 amino acids: CASSYSRTSGGIQETQYF. The DNA of the CDR3 is TGTGCCAGCAGTTACTCCCGGACTAGCGGGGGAATCCAAGAGACCCAGTACTTC. The rearrangement links TRBV11-2 to TRBJ2-5, with TRBD2 identical over 13 bases. V trimming: 6 bases; J trimming: 1 base; junction bases outside the gene matches: 11. The germline V gene encodes CDR1 SGHAT and CDR2 FQNNGV. The CDR3 is 18 amino acids. Complete variable domain (other parts from reference TRBV11-2 and TRBJ2-5): EAGVAQSPRYKIIEKRQSVAFWCNPISGHATLYWYQQILGQGPKLLIQFQNNGVVDDSQLPKDRFSAERLKGVDSTLKIQPAKLEDSAVYLCASSYSRTSGGIQETQYFGPGTRLLVL.

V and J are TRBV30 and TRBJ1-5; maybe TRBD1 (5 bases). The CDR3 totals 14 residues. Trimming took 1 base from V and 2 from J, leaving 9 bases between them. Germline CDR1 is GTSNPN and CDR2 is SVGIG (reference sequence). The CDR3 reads CAWSGGGGNQPQHF. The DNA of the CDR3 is TGTGCCTGGAGTGGGGGGGGAGGCAATCAGCCCCAGCATTTT.

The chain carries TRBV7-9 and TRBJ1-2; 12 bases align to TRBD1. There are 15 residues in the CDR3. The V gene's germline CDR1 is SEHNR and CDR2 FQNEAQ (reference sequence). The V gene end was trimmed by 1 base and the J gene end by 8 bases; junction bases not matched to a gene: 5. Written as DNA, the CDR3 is TGTGCCAGCAGCTTAGGGGGACAGGGGGCTGAAGGCTACACCTTC. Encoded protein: CASSLGGQGAEGYTF.

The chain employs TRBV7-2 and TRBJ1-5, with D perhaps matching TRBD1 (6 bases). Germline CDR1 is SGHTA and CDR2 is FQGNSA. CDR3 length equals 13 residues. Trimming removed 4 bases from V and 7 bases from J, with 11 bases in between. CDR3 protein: CASSSQGRQPQHF. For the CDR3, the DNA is TGTGCCAGCAGCTCTCAGGGGCGACAGCCCCAGCATTTT.

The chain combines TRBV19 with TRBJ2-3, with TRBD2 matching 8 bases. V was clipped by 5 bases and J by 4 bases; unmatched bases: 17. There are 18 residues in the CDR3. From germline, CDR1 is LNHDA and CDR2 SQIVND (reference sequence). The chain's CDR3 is CASSARAGRGAGSDTQYF. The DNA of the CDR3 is TGTGCCAGTAGTGCCCGGGCAGGGCGGGGGGCCGGGTCAGATACGCAGTATTTT.

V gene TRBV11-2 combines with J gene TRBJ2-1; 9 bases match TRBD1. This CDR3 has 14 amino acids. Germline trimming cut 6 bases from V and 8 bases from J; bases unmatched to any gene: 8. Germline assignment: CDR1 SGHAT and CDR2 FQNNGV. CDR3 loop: CASSRTGASDEQFF. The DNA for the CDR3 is TGTGCCAGCAGTCGGACAGGGGCCTCCGATGAGCAGTTCTTC.

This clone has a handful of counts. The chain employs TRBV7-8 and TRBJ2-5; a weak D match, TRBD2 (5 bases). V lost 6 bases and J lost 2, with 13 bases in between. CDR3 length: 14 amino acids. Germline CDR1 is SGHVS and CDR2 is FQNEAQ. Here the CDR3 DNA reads TGTGCCAGCAGTCTACTAGGAACTCAAGAGACCCAGTACTTC. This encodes CASSLLGTQETQYF.

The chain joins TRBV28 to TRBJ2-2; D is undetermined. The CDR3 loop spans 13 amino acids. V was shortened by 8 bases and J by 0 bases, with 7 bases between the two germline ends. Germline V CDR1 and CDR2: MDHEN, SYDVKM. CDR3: CASGESNTGELFF. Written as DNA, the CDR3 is TGTGCCAGCGGAGAATCGAACACCGGGGAGCTGTTTTTT. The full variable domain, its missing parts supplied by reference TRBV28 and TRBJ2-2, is DVKVTQSSRYLVKRTGEKVFLECVQDMDHENMFWYRQDPGLGLRLIYFSYDVKMKEKGDIPEGYSVSREKKERFSLILESASTNQTSMYLCASGESNTGELFFGEGSRLTVL.

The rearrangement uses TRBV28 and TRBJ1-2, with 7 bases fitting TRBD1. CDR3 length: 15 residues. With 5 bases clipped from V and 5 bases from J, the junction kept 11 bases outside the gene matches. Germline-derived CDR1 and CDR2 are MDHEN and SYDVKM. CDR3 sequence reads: CASSPSRQGKYGYTF. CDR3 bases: TGTGCCAGCAGTCCTAGTCGACAGGGCAAATATGGCTACACCTTC.

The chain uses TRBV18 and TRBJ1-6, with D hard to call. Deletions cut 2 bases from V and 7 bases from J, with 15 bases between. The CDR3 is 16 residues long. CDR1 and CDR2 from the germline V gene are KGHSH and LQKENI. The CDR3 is CASSPFFRERNSPLHF. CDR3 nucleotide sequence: TGTGCCAGCTCACCATTTTTTCGAGAGAGAAATTCACCCCTCCACTTT. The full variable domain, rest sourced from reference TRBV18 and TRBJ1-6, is NAGVMQNPRHLVRRRGQEARLRCSPMKGHSHVYWYRQLPEEGLKFMVYLQKENIIDESGMPKERFSAEFPKEGPSILRIQQVVRGDSAAYFCASSPFFRERNSPLHFGNGTRLTVT.

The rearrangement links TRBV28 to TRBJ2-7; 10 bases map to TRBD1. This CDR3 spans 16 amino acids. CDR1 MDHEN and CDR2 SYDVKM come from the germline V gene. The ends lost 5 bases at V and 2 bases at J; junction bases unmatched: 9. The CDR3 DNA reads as TGTGCCAGCAGTCCAGCGGGACAGGGGAATACCTACGAGCAGTACGTC. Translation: CASSPAGQGNTYEQYV.

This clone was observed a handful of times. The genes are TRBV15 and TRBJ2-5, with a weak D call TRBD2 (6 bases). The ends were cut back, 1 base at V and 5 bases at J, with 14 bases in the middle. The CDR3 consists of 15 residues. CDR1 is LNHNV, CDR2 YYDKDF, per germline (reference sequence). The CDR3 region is CATSRVNAGIETQYF. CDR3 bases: TGTGCCACCAGCAGAGTTAACGCGGGGATCGAGACCCAGTACTTC.

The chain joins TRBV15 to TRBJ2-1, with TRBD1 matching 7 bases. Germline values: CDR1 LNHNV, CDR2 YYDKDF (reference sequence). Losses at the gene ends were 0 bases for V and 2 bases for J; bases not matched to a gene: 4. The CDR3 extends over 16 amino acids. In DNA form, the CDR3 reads TGTGCCACCAGCAGAGATCGACAGGGTGCCTACAATGAGCAGTTCTTC. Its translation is CATSRDRQGAYNEQFF.

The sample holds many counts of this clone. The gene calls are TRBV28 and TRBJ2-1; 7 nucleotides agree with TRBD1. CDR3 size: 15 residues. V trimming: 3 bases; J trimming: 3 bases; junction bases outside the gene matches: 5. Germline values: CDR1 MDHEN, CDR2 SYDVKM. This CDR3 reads CASSLIGGNYNEQFF. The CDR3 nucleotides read TGTGCCAGCAGTTTGATAGGGGGCAACTACAATGAGCAGTTCTTC.

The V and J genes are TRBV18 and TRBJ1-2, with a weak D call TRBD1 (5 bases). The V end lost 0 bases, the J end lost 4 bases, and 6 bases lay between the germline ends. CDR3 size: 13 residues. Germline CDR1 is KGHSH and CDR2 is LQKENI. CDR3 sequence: CASSPPRGYGYTF. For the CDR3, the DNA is TGTGCCAGCTCACCACCAAGGGGCTATGGCTACACCTTC.

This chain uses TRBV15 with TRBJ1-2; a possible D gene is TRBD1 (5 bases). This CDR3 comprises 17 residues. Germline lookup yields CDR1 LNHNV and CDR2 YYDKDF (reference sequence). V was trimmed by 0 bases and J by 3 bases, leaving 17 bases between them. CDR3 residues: CATSRDLVAGIYYGYTF. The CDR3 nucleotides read TGTGCCACCAGCAGAGACCTCGTGGCAGGGATCTACTATGGCTACACCTTC.

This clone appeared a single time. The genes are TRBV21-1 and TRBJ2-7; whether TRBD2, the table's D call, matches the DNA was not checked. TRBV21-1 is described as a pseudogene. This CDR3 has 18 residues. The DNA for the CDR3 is TGTGCCAGCAGCAGAAACACGGGACTAGCGGGGGAAACCTACGAGCAGTACGTC. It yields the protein CASSRNTGLAGETYEQYV.

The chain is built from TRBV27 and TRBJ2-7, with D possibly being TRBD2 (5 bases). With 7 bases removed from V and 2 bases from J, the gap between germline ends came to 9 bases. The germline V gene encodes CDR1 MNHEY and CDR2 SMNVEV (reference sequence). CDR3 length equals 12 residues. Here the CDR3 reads CASIGGAYEQYV. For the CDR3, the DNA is TGTGCCAGCATCGGAGGTGCCTACGAGCAGTACGTC.

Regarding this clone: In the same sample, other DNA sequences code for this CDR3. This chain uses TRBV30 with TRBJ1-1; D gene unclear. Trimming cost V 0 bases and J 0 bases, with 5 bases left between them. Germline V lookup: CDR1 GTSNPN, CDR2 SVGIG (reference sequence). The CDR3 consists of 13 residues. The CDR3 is CAWSVQLNTEAFF. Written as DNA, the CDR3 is TGTGCCTGGAGTGTGCAGTTGAACACTGAAGCTTTCTTT. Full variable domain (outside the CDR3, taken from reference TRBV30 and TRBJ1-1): SQTIHQWPATLVQPVGSPLSLECTVEGTSNPNLYWYRQAAGRGLQLLFYSVGIGQISSEVPQNLSASRPQDRQFILSSKKLLLSDSGFYLCAWSVQLNTEAFFGQGTRLTVV.

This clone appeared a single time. The CDR3 DNA reads as TGTGCCAGCAGCTTAACCGCAGGGGGAGGATCACCCCTCCACTTT. Its translation: CASSLTAGGGSPLHF. The rearrangement joins TRBV7-3 to TRBJ1-6, with 7 bases that match TRBD1. The germline V gene encodes CDR1 SGHTA and CDR2 FQGTGA. J was trimmed by 10 bases and V by 0 bases; bases with no gene match: 6. This CDR3 has 15 residues.

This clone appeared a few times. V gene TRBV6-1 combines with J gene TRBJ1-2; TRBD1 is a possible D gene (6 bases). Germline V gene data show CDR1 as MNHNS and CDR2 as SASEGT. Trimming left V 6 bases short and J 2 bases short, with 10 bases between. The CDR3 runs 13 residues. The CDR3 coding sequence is TGTGCCAGCAGAACAGGGAAAAACTATGGCTACACCTTC. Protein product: CASRTGKNYGYTF.